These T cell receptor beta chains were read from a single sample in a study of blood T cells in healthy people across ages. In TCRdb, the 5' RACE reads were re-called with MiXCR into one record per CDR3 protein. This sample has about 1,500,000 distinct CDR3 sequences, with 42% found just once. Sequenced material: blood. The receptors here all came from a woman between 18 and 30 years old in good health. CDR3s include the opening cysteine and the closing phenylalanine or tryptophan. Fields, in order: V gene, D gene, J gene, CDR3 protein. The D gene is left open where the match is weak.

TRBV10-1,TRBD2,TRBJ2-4,CASSNGTSGYKNIQYF
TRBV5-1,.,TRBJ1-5,CASSLTGNDRIGDQPQHF
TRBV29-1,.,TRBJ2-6,CSVPSSGANVLTF
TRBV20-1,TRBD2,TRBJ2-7,CSAAPGGGSYEQYF
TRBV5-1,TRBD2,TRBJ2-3,CASSLWASGSTDTQYF
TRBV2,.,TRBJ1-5,CASSKGDSNQPQHF
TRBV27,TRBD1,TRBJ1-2,CASRNQGALTYGYTF
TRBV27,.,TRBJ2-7,CASSLSGRAREQYF
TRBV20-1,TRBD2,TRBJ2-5,CSAASGSETQYF
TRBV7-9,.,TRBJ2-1,CASSVGTTGEQFF
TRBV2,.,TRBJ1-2,CASSEAGVPSNYGYTF
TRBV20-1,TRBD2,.,CSAILAGGETQYF
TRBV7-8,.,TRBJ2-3,CASSLAFPPDTQYF
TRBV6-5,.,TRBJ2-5,CASSYSTGSTYNEQYF
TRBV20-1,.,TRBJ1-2,CSARDLPNYGYTF
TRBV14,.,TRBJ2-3,CASSQGTGDTQYF
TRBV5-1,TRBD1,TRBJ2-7,CASSLGPTGGNSYEQYF
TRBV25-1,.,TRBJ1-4,CASSEVGGNEKLFF
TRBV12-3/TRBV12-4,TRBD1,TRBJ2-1,CASRGQSSSYNEQFF
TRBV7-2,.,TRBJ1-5,CASSFRGGQPQHF
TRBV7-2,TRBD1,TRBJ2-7,CASSLGPGGSYEQYF
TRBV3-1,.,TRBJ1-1,CASSHSGGGNSAAFF
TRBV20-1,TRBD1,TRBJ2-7,CSARTGTGISYEQYF
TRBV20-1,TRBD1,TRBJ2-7,CSAPRAGTGDWNEQYF
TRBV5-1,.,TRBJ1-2,CASSPGDRKYGYTF
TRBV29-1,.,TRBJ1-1,CSVERYSLNTEAFF
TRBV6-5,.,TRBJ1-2,CASSYAGGEGYTF
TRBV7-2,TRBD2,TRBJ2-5,CASSLVASGGWETQYF
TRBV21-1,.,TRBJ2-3,CASSASTSGTTDTQYF
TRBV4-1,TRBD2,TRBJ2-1,CASSQEGTSSNEQFF
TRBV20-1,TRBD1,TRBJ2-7,CSAEGQTYEQYF
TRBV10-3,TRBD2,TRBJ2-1,CAGDAGGDQNEQFF
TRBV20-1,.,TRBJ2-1,CSAPATAATYNEQFF
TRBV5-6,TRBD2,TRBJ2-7,CASLASGSSYEQYF
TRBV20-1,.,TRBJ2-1,CSARAPSISDNEQFF
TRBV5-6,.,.,CASSPVSQIYEQYF
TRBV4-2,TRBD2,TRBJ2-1,CASSSLAGSSNEQFF
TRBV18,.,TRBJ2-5,CASSPLGTGETQYF
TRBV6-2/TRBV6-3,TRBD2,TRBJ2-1,CASSRGLAPSYNEQFF
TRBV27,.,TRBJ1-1,CAREYWVGGRGNTEAFF
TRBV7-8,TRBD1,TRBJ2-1,CASSLSGTGGGEQFF
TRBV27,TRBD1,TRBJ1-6,CASSPGQGYNSPLHF
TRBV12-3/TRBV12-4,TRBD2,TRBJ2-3,CAGGRGTDTQYF
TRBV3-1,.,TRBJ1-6,CASSQYTNSPLHF
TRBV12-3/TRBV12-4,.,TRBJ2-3,CASSVSGTDAQYF
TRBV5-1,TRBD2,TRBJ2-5,CASSLVVAGGLETQYF